This TCR beta chain appears in the sequencing data of a study of shared clonotypes between healthy human individuals (dated by TCRdb to the early 2020s). For the study in its entirety: The cohort comprised a couple of women and three men aged 18 to 49 years. Libraries were prepared and TCR repertoires were sequenced by different laboratories using diverse techniques, in order to increase sequencing depth and limit assay-specific biases. To estimate repertoire size and how much clonotype sharing occurs between individuals, the study deeply sequenced the blood TCR repertoires of about five healthy adults. Each donor's leukapheresis produced roughly between roughly 0.85 and 9.5 billion PBMCs. Summary of the overall study and its limitations: Because the study included a small number of donors, the genetic and exposure-history diversity represented was limited. Sampling was restricted to blood, and TCR repertoires in tissue are likely to differ from TCR repertoires in blood. Pairwise subsampling indicated that sequencing depth was expected to affect the degree of clonotype sharing among donors.

Healthy HIV-negative adults with no recently reported acute infections or vaccinations were included as donors. Only Caucasian adults living in Nashville, Tennessee, USA were represented among the donors. For unsorted samples, tens of millions of PBMCs were counted, and genomic DNA was extracted using the QIAamp DNA Blood Mini kit. After blood collection by leukapheresis, PBMCs were isolated using Ficoll-Histopaque density gradient centrifugation and then cryopreserved in the vapor phase of liquid nitrogen. The CDR3 goes from the cysteine to the phenylalanine over 15 residues. Only the CDR3 DNA stays, 45 bases, in frame from base 1. From the germline V gene, CDR1 is SGHDN and CDR2 is FVKESK. Ends trimmed: V by 4 bases, J by 3 bases; bases unmatched to a gene: 6. This clone has more than one count but fewer than ten. Its antigen remains undetermined. The record has no base qualities; no much larger clone is one base away.

TCR CDR3 regions were amplified from genomic DNA by multiplex PCR using the deep immunoSEQ assay. Extracted genomic DNA from each cell subset was spread evenly across all wells of several immunoSEQ 96-well plates, with each plate serving as a replicate. For unsorted PBMC, each replicate PCR was loaded with roughly 270 ng genomic DNA, equivalent to approximately 33,000 T cell genomes. Genomic DNA from unsorted PBMC was sequenced over ten immunoSEQ deep assay plates. Purified libraries were quantified with a Qubit 3.0 fluorometer, sized on a Bioanalyzer 2100, and re-quantified with the KAPA Library Quantification kit. Every immunoSEQ 96-well plate was sequenced on a dedicated single-read 150-cycle Illumina NextSeq 550 flow cell. The published analysis was carried out like this. Because the immunoSEQ output included only junctional sequences and no quality scores, the filtering could not be the same as the filtering used for full-length reads. To assign V/J genes and CDR3, sequences were annotated against IMGT germline references using PyIR, a Python wrapper for IgBLAST v1.9. Reads were filtered out if the reads had weak V/J assignments (E-value above 1e-6), no CDR3, stop codons, out-of-frame junctions, or ambiguous translated residues. A V3J clonotype was defined by an identical inferred V gene, J gene, and CDR3 amino acid sequence. The percentage overlap between two repertoires was calculated by dividing the number of shared unique clonotypes by the size of the smaller repertoire. Three approaches were used to assess repertoire richness: RTK rarefaction, the Chao1 estimator, and Recon v2.1 estimates of unobserved clonotypes. TCRdb carries this immuneACCESS record with in-frame sequences only. Its versions omit some clonotypes, under half of them owing to an unresolved V gene in the studies checked, with the rest unexplained. The DNA was the basis for D and trimming; V, J and clone size are from that table. The table for this sample lists about 490,000 clones; less than 80% of them were counted only once. In total, the top ten clones hold 10% to 15% of the sample.

This receptor was identified in a woman aged 40 to 49 in good health. Some clones in this sample may be carry-over from other donors' samples. Material: PBMCs. The chain was built from TRBV14 and TRBJ1-1; TRBD1 lines up with 9 middle nucleotides. The DNA reads TGTGCCAGCAGCCGCACAGGGGGCATGGACACTGAAGCTTTCTTT. It encodes CASSRTGGMDTEAFF.